This T cell receptor (beta chain) was sequenced in a study of human T cells and chemical hapten exposure. Study-level information: Slight differences in pooled library volume were the main source of varying TCR yields across samples.

The CDR3 extends over 15 amino acids. Germline CDR1 SGHTA, CDR2 FQGNSA. Trimming left V 2 bases short and J 1 base short, with 10 bases between. Blood, whole and unfractionated, served as the source for total RNA extraction. Single cDNA molecules in the library carried unique molecular identifiers attached during preparation. The authors' processing: Sample-level TCR yields exhibited a median of about 96,000, with a range of roughly 20,000 to 700,000. From the 5' RACE reads, TCRdb called clonotypes with MiXCR, one entry per CDR3 protein. TCRdb's processing, not the study's, gives the V and J calls here. This sample yields around 82,000 distinct CDR3 sequences, of which roughly 8% are seen a single time; approximately 2.3% belongs to the top ten.

The rearrangement links TRBV7-2 to TRBJ2-3; unclear D gene. The TCR sequence derives from a male donor in good health. The DNA for the CDR3 is TGTGCCAGCAGCTTACAACGGTCCCGCACAGATACGCAGTATTTT. This encodes CASSLQRSRTDTQYF.